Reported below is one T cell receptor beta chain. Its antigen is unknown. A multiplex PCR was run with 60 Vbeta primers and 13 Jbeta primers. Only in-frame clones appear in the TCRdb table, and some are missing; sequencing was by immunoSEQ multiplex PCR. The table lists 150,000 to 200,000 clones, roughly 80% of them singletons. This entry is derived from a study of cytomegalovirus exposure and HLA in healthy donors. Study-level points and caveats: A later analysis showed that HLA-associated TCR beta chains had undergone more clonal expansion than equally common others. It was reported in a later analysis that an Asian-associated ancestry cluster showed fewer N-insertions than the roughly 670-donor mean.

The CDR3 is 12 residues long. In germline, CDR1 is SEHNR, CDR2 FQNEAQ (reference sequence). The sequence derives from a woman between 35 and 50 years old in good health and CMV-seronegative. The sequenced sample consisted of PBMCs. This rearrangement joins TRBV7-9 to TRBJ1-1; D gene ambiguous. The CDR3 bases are TGTTCCTCCCGGAGAGGGAACACTGAAGCTTTCTTT. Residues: CSSRRGNTEAFF. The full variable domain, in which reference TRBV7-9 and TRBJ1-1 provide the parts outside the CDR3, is DTGVSQNPRHKITKRGQNVTFRCDPISEHNRLYWYRQTLGQGPEFLTYFQNEAQLEKSRLLSDRFSAERPKGSFSTLEIQRTEQGDSAMYLCSSRRGNTEAFFGQGTRLTVV.